This is a list of T cell receptor beta chains from one sample in a study of blood T cell repertoires in COVID-19. The protocol was immunoSEQ multiplex PCR, while the TCRdb copy is restricted to in-frame clones and leaves out a portion. The sample includes 250,000 to 350,000 clones, roughly 87% of them seen just once. Material: peripheral blood. These TCRs come from a woman between 50 and 59 years old who had recovered from COVID-19. The CDR3 runs from the conserved cysteine through the conserved F or W. The D gene is left open where the match is weak. Clone size is not always given. Where it is, it says once, few, many or a class for expanded clones.

j_gene,v_gene,d_gene,abundance,CDR3nt,CDR3aa
TRBJ2-2,TRBV19,.,.,TGTGCCAGTAGTCCACCCGGGGGGCCAGGGCCAAATGGGGAGCTGTTTTTT,CASSPPGGPGPNGELFF
TRBJ2-7,TRBV28,TRBD1,.,TGTGCCAGCAGCTTGGTTCGGGGACAGGGAGGCGAGCAGTACTTC,CASSLVRGQGGEQYF
TRBJ2-7,TRBV5-6,.,.,TGTGCCAGCAGCTTCTATGACGGACTAAGGAACTACGAGCAGTACTTC,CASSFYDGLRNYEQYF
TRBJ1-2,TRBV6-6,TRBD1,.,TGTGCCAGCAGCGATCGACAGGGTATTATCTATGGCTACACCTTC,CASSDRQGIIYGYTF
TRBJ2-2,TRBV4-3,.,.,TGCGCCAGCAGCCCTCAGGGGTCTACCGGGGAGCTGTTTTTT,CASSPQGSTGELFF
TRBJ2-1,TRBV5-1,TRBD2,.,TGCGCCAGCAGCTTGGGGCAGCGGGGGGGCCGTGGTGAGCAGTTCTTC,CASSLGQRGGRGEQFF
TRBJ1-1,TRBV27,.,.,TGTGCCAGCATGCGGGGCACTGAAGCTTTCTTT,CASMRGTEAFF
TRBJ2-2,TRBV7-6,TRBD2,.,TGTGCCAGCAGCTCCGGGGGGGGGACGAACACCGGGGAGCTGTTTTTT,CASSSGGGTNTGELFF
TRBJ1-3,TRBV9,TRBD1,many,TGTGCCAGCAGCGGGGGACAGGGGAACACCATATATTTT,CASSGGQGNTIYF
TRBJ2-2,TRBV11-2,TRBD1,.,TGTGCCAGCAGCTTAGCCGACAGGGGGCGAAACACCGGGGAGCTGTTTTTT,CASSLADRGRNTGELFF
TRBJ2-1,TRBV5-4,.,.,TGTGCCAGCAGCTTACATACCTACAATGAGCAGTTCTTC,CASSLHTYNEQFF